This entry features one T cell receptor (beta chain) sequence. What it binds is unknown. General study findings and limits: Tumor Tregs overlapped most with tumor, then blood, naive CD4+ cells. In terms of TCR gene usage, tumor memory CD4+ T cells clustered together with blood and lymph node memory CD4+ cells, as well as with lymph node naive CD4+ cells.

MiXCR was run by TCRdb on the 5' RACE reads, yielding one entry per CDR3 protein. Found here are roughly 6,000 distinct CDR3 sequences, under 35% of them singletons; the top ten hold 5.5% to 8%. Memory CD4+ cells were defined as CD4+CD45RO+CD25-. Sample: memory CD4+ T cells sorted from a lymph node. Subset here: memory CD4+ T cells, CD4+CD45RO+CD25-. The origin of this receptor is a female donor with breast cancer.

DNA of the CDR3: TGTGCCAGCAGCCCAGGAATGGGTTTTGAAAAACTGTTTTTT. Amino acid sequence: CASSPGMGFEKLFF. The gene calls are TRBV7-9 and TRBJ1-4, with D unclear. CDR1 is SEHNR, CDR2 FQNEAQ, per germline (reference sequence). Deletions cut 5 bases from V and 7 bases from J, with 14 bases between. This CDR3 contains 14 residues. Together with reference TRBV7-9 and TRBJ1-4, the CDR3 gives the full variable domain: DTGVSQNPRHKITKRGQNVTFRCDPISEHNRLYWYRQTLGQGPEFLTYFQNEAQLEKSRLLSDRFSAERPKGSFSTLEIQRTEQGDSAMYLCASSPGMGFEKLFFGSGTQLSVL.